This TCR beta chain stems from a study of CD8 T cells in Susac syndrome. The CDR3 sequence is 11 residues long. The V end lost 7 bases, the J end lost 1 base, and 8 bases lay between the germline ends. CDR1 and CDR2 from the germline V gene are DFQATT and SNEGSKA (reference sequence). From blood CD8+ and CD4+ T cells, TCR beta sequences were generated. The patients who served as multiple sclerosis controls were treatment-naive and had stable or active relapsing-remitting disease that fulfilled the revised McDonald criteria. An input of roughly 0.5 to 1 ug of RNA was subjected to reverse transcription using random hexamers. With immunoSEQ multiplex PCR, TCR beta CDR3 was amplified across 54 Vbeta and 13 Jbeta. TCRdb reprocessed the immunoSEQ multiplex PCR reads with MiXCR, giving one entry per CDR3 protein. Altogether about 290,000 distinct CDR3 sequences are present, 85% being singletons, with the ten largest covering around 0.2%.

Specimen: CD8+ T cells from PBMCs. The TCR originated in a human donor with multiple sclerosis. The chain uses TRBV20-1 and TRBJ2-7; D uncertain. In DNA form, the CDR3 reads TGCAGTGGGTACACGTCCTACGAGCAGTACTTC. Translation gives CSGYTSYEQYF.